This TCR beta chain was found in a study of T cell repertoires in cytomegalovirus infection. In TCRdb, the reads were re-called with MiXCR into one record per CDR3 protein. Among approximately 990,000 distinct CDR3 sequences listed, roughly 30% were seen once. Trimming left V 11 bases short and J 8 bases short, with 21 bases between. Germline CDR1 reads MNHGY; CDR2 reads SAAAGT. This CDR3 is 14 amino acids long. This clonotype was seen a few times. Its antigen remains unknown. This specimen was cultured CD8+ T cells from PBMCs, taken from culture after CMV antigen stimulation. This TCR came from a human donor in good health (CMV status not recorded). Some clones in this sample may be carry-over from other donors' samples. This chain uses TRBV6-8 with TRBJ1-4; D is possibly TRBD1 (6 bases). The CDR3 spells CASRTLGGLEKLFF. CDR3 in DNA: TGTGCCTCCCGGACCTTGGGGGGGCTCGAAAAACTGTTTTTT.